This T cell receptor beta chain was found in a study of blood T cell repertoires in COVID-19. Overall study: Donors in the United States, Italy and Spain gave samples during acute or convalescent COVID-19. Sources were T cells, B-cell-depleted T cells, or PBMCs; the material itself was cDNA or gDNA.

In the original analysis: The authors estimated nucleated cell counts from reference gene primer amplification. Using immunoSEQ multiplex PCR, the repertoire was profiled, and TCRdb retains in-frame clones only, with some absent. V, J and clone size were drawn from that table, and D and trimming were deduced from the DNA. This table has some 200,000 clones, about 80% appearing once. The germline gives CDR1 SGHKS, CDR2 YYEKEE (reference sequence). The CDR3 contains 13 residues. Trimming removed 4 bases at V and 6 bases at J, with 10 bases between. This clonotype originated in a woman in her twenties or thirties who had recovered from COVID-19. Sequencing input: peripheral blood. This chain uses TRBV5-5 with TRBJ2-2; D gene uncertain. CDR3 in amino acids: CASSPKRAGELFF. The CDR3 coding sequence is TGTGCCAGCAGCCCAAAACGGGCCGGGGAGCTGTTTTTT.